What follows is one T cell receptor beta chain and its context. These data come from a study of blood T cell repertoires in COVID-19. For the study at large: Acute and convalescent COVID-19 specimens originated in the United States, Italy and Spain. Nucleic acid was either cDNA or gDNA, and it came from T cells, B-cell-depleted T cells, or PBMCs.

Assay used: immunoSEQ multiplex PCR; TCRdb lists only in-frame clones, some missing. This sample carries about 68,000 clones, around 89% of them seen once, and the ten largest clones take approximately 2.7%. J lost 0 bases, V lost 3 bases, and 17 bases had no gene match. The germline V gene has CDR1 MNHEY and CDR2 SMNVEV (reference sequence). The CDR3 has 20 amino acids. The source is a man in his fifties with acute or convalescent COVID-19. The specimen sequenced was peripheral blood. The rearrangement joins TRBV27 to TRBJ2-3; 8 bases map to TRBD2. The CDR3 is CASSFKPGGRALTSTDTQYF. The CDR3 DNA sequence: TGTGCCAGCAGTTTCAAACCGGGGGGGCGAGCGCTCACTAGCACAGATACGCAGTATTTT.